Shown below are 27 T cell receptor beta chains from a single sample sequenced in a study of blood T cells in healthy people across ages. Through a sample-barcoded 5' primer and a J-beta primer mix, a second PCR was run for roughly 6 to 12 cycles. TCRdb reanalysed the 5' RACE reads using MiXCR and keeps one entry per CDR3 protein. The sample has more than 750,000 distinct CDR3 sequences; about 28% are singletons. The same data also contributed to another study, on T cells of mothers and their children.

Sequenced: blood. These receptors were obtained from a woman aged 40 to 49 in good health.

This clonotype was seen ten or more times. CDR3 nucleotides: TGCGCCAGCAGCTTGGACCCGGGGAATGAGCAGTTCTTC. This gives the protein CASSLDPGNEQFF. J is TRBJ2-1 and V is TRBV5-1; D possibly corresponds to TRBD2 (5 bases). V shed 0 bases and J shed 7 bases, with 8 bases lying between them. The CDR3 is 13 residues long. The germline V gene encodes CDR1 SGHRS and CDR2 YFSETQ.

This clonotype appeared a few times. This chain uses TRBV9 with TRBJ1-2, with 10 positions matching TRBD1. Per germline, CDR1 SGDLS and CDR2 YYNGEE. The V gene end was trimmed by 0 bases and the J gene end by 4 bases; junction bases not matched to a gene: 6. The CDR3 consists of 16 residues. The CDR3 is CASSVDDRGLSYGYTF. The CDR3 nucleotides are TGTGCCAGCAGCGTAGATGACAGGGGGCTGTCCTATGGCTACACCTTC.

The rearrangement joins TRBV4-1 to TRBJ1-4; 7 bases line up with TRBD1. Germline V gene sequence: CDR1 MGHRA, CDR2 YSYEKL. Losses at the gene ends were 4 bases for V and 7 bases for J; bases not matched to a gene: 15. There are 17 residues in the CDR3. CDR3 in amino acids: CASSPRRSTGRFEKLFF. The CDR3 DNA sequence: TGCGCCAGCAGCCCTCGGCGGTCGACAGGGCGGTTTGAAAAACTGTTTTTT.

This chain joins TRBV12-3 or TRBV12-4 and TRBJ1-1; 8 bases line up with TRBD1. J gave up 4 bases and V 7 bases, and 8 bases lay outside the gene matches. The CDR3 runs 14 residues. The CDR3 region has the DNA TGTGCCAGCAACGCAGGGGGCCCGGGCACTGAAGCTTTCTTT. This translates into CASNAGGPGTEAFF.

In this sample, this clonotype turned up a few times. V and J are TRBV18 and TRBJ2-1; D is unclear. With 2 bases removed from V and 2 bases from J, the gap between germline ends came to 13 bases. The CDR3 is 16 amino acids. CDR1 and CDR2 (germline): KGHSH, LQKENI. The CDR3 loop is CASSPIISTTYNEQFF. Here the CDR3 DNA reads TGTGCCAGCTCACCAATTATATCAACAACCTACAATGAGCAGTTCTTC. The full variable domain, completed using reference TRBV18 and TRBJ2-1, is NAGVMQNPRHLVRRRGQEARLRCSPMKGHSHVYWYRQLPEEGLKFMVYLQKENIIDESGMPKERFSAEFPKEGPSILRIQQVVRGDSAAYFCASSPIISTTYNEQFFGPGTRLTVL.

This clonotype came up a few times. The chain uses TRBV25-1 and TRBJ1-2; D remains unclear. There are 13 residues in the CDR3. The germline CDR1 and CDR2 sequences are MGHDK and SYGVNS. Trimming took off 4 bases at V and 6 bases at J, with 12 bases between the two ends. The CDR3 region is CASSGGSWDGYTF. In DNA form, the CDR3 reads TGTGCCAGCAGTGGGGGTTCCTGGGATGGCTACACCTTC.

This clonotype has a count of ten or more. The CDR3 reads CASSSTENSYEQYF. The CDR3 DNA reads as TGTGCCAGCAGTTCGACAGAAAACTCCTACGAGCAGTACTTC. The rearrangement links TRBV28 to TRBJ2-7, with D perhaps TRBD1 (5 bases). The length of the CDR3 is 14 residues. V shed 4 bases and J shed 0 bases, with 10 bases lying between them. Germline CDR1 reads MDHEN; CDR2 reads SYDVKM. The whole variable domain, filled in from reference TRBV28 and TRBJ2-7, reads DVKVTQSSRYLVKRTGEKVFLECVQDMDHENMFWYRQDPGLGLRLIYFSYDVKMKEKGDIPEGYSVSREKKERFSLILESASTNQTSMYLCASSSTENSYEQYFGPGTRLTVT.

This clonotype was recorded at least ten times. The chain links TRBV20-1 to TRBJ2-5; D is undetermined. This CDR3 comprises 14 residues. The ends were cut back, 0 bases at V and 2 bases at J, with 10 bases in the middle. Germline V CDR1 and CDR2: DFQATT, SNEGSKA (reference sequence). CDR3 amino acids: CSARDGRQQETQYF. CDR3 bases: TGCAGTGCTAGAGATGGTCGGCAGCAAGAGACCCAGTACTTC.

As to this clonotype: A read error may produce the germline difference seen at one junction end. This chain links TRBV28 with TRBJ2-7; D gene ambiguous. This CDR3 has 16 amino acids. Germline V gives CDR1 MDHEN, CDR2 SYDVKM. Here the CDR3 reads CAGSPARVWSSYEQYF. Written as DNA, the CDR3 is TGTGCCGGCAGCCCCGCCCGGGTGTGGAGCTCCTACGAGCAGTACTTC.

The J gene is TRBJ1-4, the V gene TRBV10-3, with D uncertain. With 3 bases removed from V and 8 bases from J, the gap between germline ends came to 7 bases. Germline V gene sequence: CDR1 ENHRY, CDR2 SYGVKD. There are 12 residues in the CDR3. CDR3 DNA: TGTGCCATCAGTGATACGGGCGAAAAACTGTTTTTT. Residues: CAISDTGEKLFF.

The V gene is TRBV5-1, the J gene TRBJ1-1; D not certain. The V and J ends lost 3 bases and 3 bases respectively, with 12 bases between them. The CDR3 has 14 amino acids. In germline, CDR1 is SGHRS, CDR2 YFSETQ. The CDR3 DNA sequence: TGCGCCAGCAGCTGGACCGGGTCGGACACTGAAGCTTTCTTT. This gives the protein CASSWTGSDTEAFF.

Many counts were recorded for this clonotype. V usage is TRBV15 and J usage is TRBJ2-6; weak D call: TRBD2 (6 bases). Germline CDR1 and CDR2: LNHNV and YYDKDF (reference sequence). The CDR3 contains 17 residues. Trimming pared 5 bases from V and 4 bases from J, leaving 18 bases between. CDR3 region: CATSVAALSSGANVLTF. In nucleotides, the CDR3 is TGTGCCACCAGCGTAGCGGCCCTTTCCTCCGGGGCCAACGTCCTGACTTTC.

This rearrangement joins TRBV12-3 or TRBV12-4 to TRBJ1-2, with D possibly matching TRBD1 (5 bases). The length of the CDR3 is 14 residues. Between the trimmed V and J ends, which lost 6 bases and 3 bases, there was a span of 14 bases. CDR3 residues: CASSAVGAYYGYTF. DNA for the CDR3: TGTGCCAGCAGCGCCGTCGGGGCCTACTATGGCTACACCTTC.

In its sample, this clonotype was seen a few times. The genes are TRBV30 and TRBJ1-1, with 8 positions matching TRBD1. CDR3 length equals 11 residues. V lost 8 bases and J lost 5; bases outside the gene matches: 4. Germline V gene data show CDR1 as GTSNPN and CDR2 as SVGIG (reference sequence). CDR3 DNA sequence: TGTGCCGATCGGACAGGGACTGAAGCTTTCTTT. This gives the protein CADRTGTEAFF. Full variable domain (outside the CDR3, taken from reference TRBV30 and TRBJ1-1): SQTIHQWPATLVQPVGSPLSLECTVEGTSNPNLYWYRQAAGRGLQLLFYSVGIGQISSEVPQNLSASRPQDRQFILSSKKLLLSDSGFYLCADRTGTEAFFGQGTRLTVV.

The gene calls are TRBV7-6 and TRBJ1-2; the D is unclear. V was clipped by 6 bases and J by 0 bases, with 11 bases between them. The CDR3 covers 14 residues. Germline loops: CDR1 SGHVS, CDR2 FNYEAQ. CDR3 in DNA: TGTGCCAGCAGAGCGGGCCCTACTAACTATGGCTACACCTTC. Protein: CASRAGPTNYGYTF.

This clonotype was recorded at least ten times. The chain recombines TRBV28 with TRBJ2-7; D is possibly TRBD1 (5 bases). The germline V and J ends were trimmed by 7 bases and 2 bases, with 18 bases remaining between them. Germline CDR1 MDHEN, CDR2 SYDVKM. CDR3 length equals 15 residues. Here the CDR3 reads CASTFGQIRTYEQYF. The CDR3 coding sequence is TGTGCCAGCACTTTTGGACAAATTCGTACCTACGAGCAGTACTTC.

The chain couples TRBV7-9 to TRBJ2-3; D gene uncertain. Deletions cut 3 bases from V and 2 bases from J, with 9 bases between. This CDR3 has 14 residues. Germline loops: CDR1 SEHNR, CDR2 FQNEAQ (reference sequence). The CDR3 is CASSFLEYTDTQYF. Here the CDR3 DNA reads TGTGCCAGCAGCTTTCTAGAATACACAGATACGCAGTATTTT.

The V gene is TRBV27, the J gene TRBJ2-7, with 8 bases lining up with TRBD2. In germline, CDR1 is MNHEY, CDR2 SMNVEV (reference sequence). The CDR3 runs to 15 residues. J lost 0 bases, V lost 3 bases, and 4 bases had no gene match. CDR3 amino acids: CASSFGAGGSYEQYF. The CDR3 bases are TGTGCCAGCAGTTTTGGGGCGGGGGGCTCCTACGAGCAGTACTTC.

This clonotype has just a few counts. The chain recombines TRBV6-1 with TRBJ2-5; 7 bases line up with TRBD2. Per the germline V gene, CDR1 is MNHNS and CDR2 is SASEGT. V shed 4 bases, J shed 5 bases, and the junction held 7 bases outside the gene matches. CDR3 size: 14 residues. The CDR3 region has the DNA TGTGCCAGCAGTGGGGCGGGAGAGGGTGAGACCCAGTACTTC. This gives the protein CASSGAGEGETQYF.

This clonotype was observed many times. V gene TRBV29-1 combines with J gene TRBJ1-1, with 7 bases matching TRBD1. The V and J ends lost 2 bases and 11 bases, in that order; junction bases with no gene match: 8. The germline CDR1 and CDR2 sequences are SQVTM and ANQGSEA. The CDR3 runs 12 residues. CDR3 loop: CSVESAGGMAFF. The CDR3, as DNA: TGCAGCGTTGAATCGGCAGGGGGGATGGCTTTCTTT.

The chain uses TRBV25-1 and TRBJ1-2; 9 nucleotides agree with TRBD1. CDR1 is MGHDK, CDR2 SYGVNS, per germline. Trimming removed 8 bases from V and 4 bases from J; junction bases left unmatched: 17. The length of the CDR3 is 17 residues. CDR3 bases: TGTGCCAGCCGAGAATCCGGGACAGGGTCCTCGCCCTATGGCTACACCTTC. This gives the protein CASRESGTGSSPYGYTF.

This clonotype has a handful of counts. A much larger clone is a single base away; this may be a read error. V usage is TRBV29-1 and J usage is TRBJ2-7; either TRBD1 or TRBD2 may supply D (5 bases each). V lost 6 bases, J lost 2 bases, and 17 bases lay in between. Germline assignment: CDR1 SQVTM and CDR2 ANQGSEA. The CDR3 length is 14 residues. In DNA form, the CDR3 reads TGCAGCGTCCGACAGAGGGAACGACCCTACGAGCAGTACTTC. Translating gives CSVRQRERPYEQYF.

This chain uses TRBV2 with TRBJ2-7; D possibly corresponds to TRBD1 (5 bases). The CDR3 totals 16 residues. Germline CDR1 reads SNHLY; CDR2 reads FYNNEI. The V gene lost 2 bases and the J gene lost 0 bases, with 14 bases spanning the gap. CDR3 sequence: CASSERLGASSYEQYV. In DNA form, the CDR3 reads TGTGCCAGCAGTGAAAGGTTAGGGGCGAGCTCCTACGAGCAGTACGTC.

The chain couples TRBV29-1 to TRBJ2-1; perhaps TRBD2 as D (5 bases). Germline lookup yields CDR1 SQVTM and CDR2 ANQGSEA. The CDR3 runs 14 residues. V was trimmed by 7 bases and J by 0 bases, leaving 13 bases between them. The CDR3: CSGGRESSYNEQFF. In DNA form, the CDR3 reads TGCAGCGGAGGAAGGGAGAGCTCCTACAATGAGCAGTTCTTC.

This clonotype has at least ten counts. The V call is TRBV5-1, the J call TRBJ2-7, with a tentative D call TRBD1 (5 bases). The CDR3 extends over 15 amino acids. Germline loops: CDR1 SGHRS, CDR2 YFSETQ. Trimming removed 4 bases from V and 2 bases from J, with 16 bases in between. The DNA of the CDR3 is TGCGCCAGCAGCACCGGACACCCCGTTACCTACGAGCAGTACTTC. It yields the protein CASSTGHPVTYEQYF.

The rearrangement joins TRBV11-1 to TRBJ1-1; 8 bases are a match to TRBD1. After removal of 4 bases from V and 1 base from J, the junction contained 2 bases not matched to a gene. Germline CDR1 and CDR2: SGHAT and FQDESV (reference sequence). The CDR3 covers 14 residues. The CDR3, as DNA: TGTGCCAGCAGCTGGACAGGGAGGAACACTGAAGCTTTCTTT. Its translation is CASSWTGRNTEAFF.

The J gene is TRBJ2-5, the V gene TRBV5-1; possible D gene TRBD1, 5 bases. V was cut by 5 bases and J by 11 bases, with 25 bases left in between. This CDR3 contains 15 residues. Looked up from germline, CDR1 is SGHRS and CDR2 is YFSETQ. CDR3 in DNA: TGCGCCAGCAGACCCCAGGGTCGATTCGACAATGAGCAGTACTTC. Protein: CASRPQGRFDNEQYF. The full variable domain, completed using reference TRBV5-1 and TRBJ2-5, is KAGVTQTPRYLIKTRGQQVTLSCSPISGHRSVSWYQQTPGQGLQFLFEYFSETQRNKGNFPGRFSGRQFSNSRSEMNVSTLELGDSALYLCASRPQGRFDNEQYFGPGTRLLVL.